These T cell receptor beta chains were read from a single sample in a study of shared clonotypes between healthy human individuals. The method was immunoSEQ multiplex PCR; TCRdb's version includes in-frame clones alone and lacks a portion of them. Here the sample spans 2 million to 2.5 million clones, about nine tenths being singletons. Sequencing was performed on naive CD4+ T cells from PBMCs. The receptors were sampled from a man between 18 and 29 years old in good health. Some clones in this sample may be carry-over from other donors' samples. Both conserved end residues are part of each CDR3. A D gene is named only where the DNA matches it firmly. For some rows the clone size is stated as once, few or many, or as a class when expanded; others skip it.

J	size	D	V	CDR3	DNA
TRBJ2-7	NA	NA	TRBV5-4	CASSQGLGRGPYEQYF	TGTGCCAGCAGCCAGGGACTAGGGAGGGGGCCCTACGAGCAGTACTTC
TRBJ2-5	NA	NA	TRBV11-2	CASSLSSTRETQYF	TGTGCCAGCAGCTTGAGCAGTACCAGGGAGACCCAGTACTTC
TRBJ2-5	NA	NA	TRBV14	CASSVRETQYF	TGTGCCAGCAGTGTTCGGGAGACCCAGTACTTC
TRBJ2-7	NA	TRBD1	TRBV25-1	CASTKGGQSSYEQYF	TGTGCCAGCACCAAAGGGGGACAGAGCTCCTACGAGCAGTACTTC
TRBJ2-7	NA	NA	TRBV29-1	CSVGTPPYEQYF	TGCAGCGTCGGGACCCCACCCTACGAGCAGTACTTC
TRBJ2-5	NA	NA	TRBV7-3	CASSPTSSQETQYF	TGTGCCAGCAGCCCCACATCGTCCCAAGAGACCCAGTACTTC
TRBJ1-1	NA	TRBD1	TRBV5-1	CASSAGTGDTEAFF	TGCGCCAGCAGCGCCGGGACAGGGGACACTGAAGCTTTCTTT
TRBJ1-2	NA	NA	TRBV28	CATWGDYGYTF	TGTGCCACCTGGGGGGATTATGGCTACACCTTC
TRBJ1-1	NA	NA	TRBV7-3	CASSLARILNTEAFF	TGTGCCAGCAGCTTAGCTCGGATATTGAACACTGAAGCTTTCTTT
TRBJ2-2	NA	TRBD2	TRBV7-3	CASSLMGSGVNTGELFF	TGTGCCAGCAGCTTAATGGGGAGCGGGGTGAACACCGGGGAGCTGTTTTTT
TRBJ1-1	few	NA	TRBV4-1	CASSQDRPENTEAFF	TGCGCCAGCAGCCAAGATAGGCCGGAAAACACTGAAGCTTTCTTT
TRBJ2-1	once	NA	TRBV5-4	CASSLGARGSYNEQFF	TGTGCCAGCAGCTTGGGCGCGAGGGGATCCTACAATGAGCAGTTCTTC
TRBJ1-2	NA	NA	TRBV9	CASSYQGGYGYTF	TGTGCCTCCTCCTATCAGGGTGGCTATGGCTACACCTTC
TRBJ1-6	NA	NA	TRBV5-6	CASSLDHFESVYSPLHF	TGTGCCAGCAGCCTGGACCATTTCGAGTCTGTGTATTCACCCCTCCACTTT
TRBJ2-7	NA	NA	TRBV7-2	CASSLGGQTYEQYF	TGTGCCAGCAGCTTAGGGGGCCAGACCTACGAGCAGTACTTC
TRBJ2-2	NA	NA	TRBV29-1	CSGRRGLNTGELFF	TGCAGCGGTCGCAGGGGACTGAACACCGGGGAGCTGTTTTTT
TRBJ1-2	NA	NA	TRBV18	CASSPQGMNYGYTF	TGTGCCAGCTCACCACAGGGAATGAACTATGGCTACACCTTC
TRBJ2-2	NA	TRBD2	TRBV7-3	CASSRDAAGVSGELFF	TGTGCCAGCAGCCGGGACGCAGCGGGAGTCAGCGGGGAGCTGTTTTTT
TRBJ2-5	once	TRBD2	TRBV9	CASSVLAGPQETQYF	TGTGCCAGCAGCGTACTAGCGGGGCCCCAAGAGACCCAGTACTTC
TRBJ1-1	few	NA	TRBV19	CASSKTGNTEAFF	TGTGCCAGTAGTAAGACAGGGAACACTGAAGCTTTCTTT
TRBJ2-7	once	NA	TRBV11-2	CASSSAYEQYF	TGTGCCAGCAGCAGCGCCTACGAGCAGTACTTC
TRBJ2-7	NA	NA	TRBV5-1	CASSLLGSPGSYEQYF	TGCGCCAGCAGCTTACTGGGAAGTCCCGGATCCTACGAGCAGTACTTC
TRBJ2-3	once	NA	TRBV9	CASSASPTDTQYF	TGTGCCAGCAGCGCTAGCCCCACAGATACGCAGTATTTT
TRBJ2-5	NA	TRBD1	TRBV27	CASSTLQGLGTQYF	TGTGCCAGCAGTACTTTACAGGGGCTCGGGACCCAGTACTTC
TRBJ1-1	NA	NA	TRBV2	CASSGHSRGTEAFF	TGTGCCAGCAGCGGGCACTCAAGGGGCACTGAAGCTTTCTTT
TRBJ1-3	NA	TRBD1	TRBV2	CASAGTGGSGNTIYF	TGTGCCTCAGCGGGTACAGGGGGTTCTGGAAACACCATATATTTT
TRBJ1-2	NA	NA	TRBV5-4	CASSLNGAYGYTF	TGTGCCAGCAGCTTGAATGGGGCCTATGGCTACACCTTC
TRBJ1-2	NA	NA	TRBV9	CASSPSSMALGDGYTF	TGTGCCAGCAGCCCTTCGTCGATGGCCCTCGGGGATGGCTACACCTTC
TRBJ2-1	NA	NA	TRBV29-1	CSGTDYNEQFF	TGCAGCGGGACCGATTACAATGAGCAGTTCTTC
TRBJ1-1	few	NA	TRBV29-1	CSAEVGLSTEAFF	TGCAGCGCTGAAGTGGGGTTGAGCACTGAAGCTTTCTTT
TRBJ2-1	NA	TRBD1	TRBV7-3	CASRGTGAGNEQFF	TGTGCCAGCAGGGGGACAGGGGCGGGTAATGAGCAGTTCTTC
TRBJ1-2	NA	NA	TRBV9	CASSSQDPYGYTF	TGTGCCAGCAGCTCCCAAGATCCCTATGGCTACACCTTC
TRBJ2-1	once	TRBD2	TRBV2	CASSEGAGGLNEQFF	TGTGCCAGCAGTGAAGGGGCGGGAGGGCTGAATGAGCAGTTCTTC
TRBJ2-1	NA	TRBD1	TRBV2	CASTRDRSGEQFF	TGTGCCAGCACCCGGGACAGGTCAGGCGAGCAGTTCTTC
TRBJ2-7	NA	TRBD1	TRBV25-1	CASQRTGGREQYF	TGTGCCAGCCAGAGGACAGGGGGCCGCGAGCAGTACTTC
TRBJ2-2	NA	NA	TRBV5-1	CASSLAGQLTGELFF	TGCGCCAGCAGCTTGGCAGGCCAGTTAACCGGGGAGCTGTTTTTT
TRBJ2-7	NA	NA	TRBV7-9	CASSRGTHYEQYF	TGTGCCAGCAGCAGAGGGACACATTACGAGCAGTACTTC
TRBJ2-3	NA	TRBD2	TRBV2	CASTGLSGSRADTQYF	TGTGCCAGCACTGGGCTAAGCGGGAGTCGTGCAGATACGCAGTATTTT
TRBJ2-5	NA	NA	TRBV18	CASSPSRRGAGETQYF	TGTGCCAGCTCACCCAGCCGCAGGGGCGCAGGGGAGACCCAGTACTTC
TRBJ1-2	NA	TRBD1	TRBV25-1	CASGGQGDFYGYTF	TGTGCCAGCGGGGGACAGGGGGACTTCTATGGCTACACCTTC
TRBJ1-5	NA	NA	TRBV30	CAWSSPQVRSQPQHF	TGTGCCTGGAGTTCCCCGCAAGTAAGGAGTCAGCCCCAGCATTTT
TRBJ2-1	NA	NA	TRBV18	CASAAGGLYNEQFF	TGTGCCAGCGCGGCCGGGGGGCTCTACAATGAGCAGTTCTTC
TRBJ1-5	NA	NA	TRBV21-1	CASRTTGNQPQHF	TGTGCCAGCAGGACCACAGGGAATCAGCCCCAGCATTTT
TRBJ1-1	NA	NA	TRBV9	CASSAQILNTEAFF	TGTGCCAGCAGCGCCCAGATCTTGAACACTGAAGCTTTCTTT
TRBJ2-3	NA	NA	TRBV6-5	CASSRTILGSDTQYF	TGTGCCAGCAGCCGGACTATCTTGGGGTCAGATACGCAGTATTTT
TRBJ2-3	NA	NA	TRBV30	CAWSVGAGGPPDTQYF	TGTGCCTGGAGTGTGGGGGCAGGGGGGCCCCCAGATACGCAGTATTTT
TRBJ2-1	NA	TRBD1	TRBV11-3	CASSLDGWGGTGGYNEQFF	TGTGCCAGCAGCTTAGATGGTTGGGGTGGGACAGGGGGGTATAATGAGCAGTTCTTC
TRBJ1-1	NA	NA	TRBV7-3	CASSLNYGNTEAFF	TGTGCCAGCAGCTTAAATTACGGAAACACTGAAGCTTTCTTT
TRBJ2-1	NA	NA	TRBV6-1	CASQIIGGEQFF	TGTGCCAGTCAAATCATCGGAGGCGAGCAGTTCTTC
TRBJ1-1	once	NA	TRBV7-9	CASSLDPGGPGSSDTEAFF	TGTGCCAGCAGCCTCGACCCTGGCGGGCCCGGTAGTAGTGACACTGAAGCTTTCTTT
TRBJ1-1	NA	NA	TRBV6-1	CAGRGGRWTEAFF	TGTGCCGGGAGAGGGGGGCGATGGACTGAAGCTTTCTTT
TRBJ2-5	NA	TRBD2	TRBV15	CATSRALTSGRREETQYF	TGTGCCACCAGCAGAGCCTTGACTAGCGGGAGGAGGGAAGAGACCCAGTACTTC
TRBJ1-2	NA	TRBD1	TRBV20-1	CRGTEGYGYTF	TGCAGGGGGACAGAAGGCTATGGCTACACCTTC
TRBJ2-1	NA	TRBD2	TRBV10-3	CAISQLRELAGYNEQFF	TGTGCCATCAGTCAACTGCGAGAACTAGCGGGATACAATGAGCAGTTCTTC
TRBJ2-1	NA	NA	TRBV19	CASRPDSRASSYNEQFF	TGTGCCAGTAGGCCTGACAGTCGGGCGAGCTCCTACAATGAGCAGTTCTTC